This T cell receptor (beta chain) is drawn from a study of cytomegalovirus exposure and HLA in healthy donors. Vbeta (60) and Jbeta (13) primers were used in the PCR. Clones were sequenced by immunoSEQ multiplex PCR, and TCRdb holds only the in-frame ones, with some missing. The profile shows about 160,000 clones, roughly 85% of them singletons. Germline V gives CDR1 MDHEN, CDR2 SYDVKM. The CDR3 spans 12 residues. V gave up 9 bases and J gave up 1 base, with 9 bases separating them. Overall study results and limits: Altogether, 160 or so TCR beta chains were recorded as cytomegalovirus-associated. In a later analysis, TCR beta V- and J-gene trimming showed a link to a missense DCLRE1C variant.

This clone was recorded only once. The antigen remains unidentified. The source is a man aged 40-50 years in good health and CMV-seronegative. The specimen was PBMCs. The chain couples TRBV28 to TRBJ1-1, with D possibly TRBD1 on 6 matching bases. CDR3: CASLQGNTEAFF. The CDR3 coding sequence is TGTGCCAGTTTACAGGGGAACACTGAAGCTTTCTTT.